One and the same sample provided the 25 T cell receptor beta chains below, sequenced in a study of T-cell memory formation after mild COVID-19 (TCRdb year 2021). Library creation used 5' RACE. TCRdb names Illumina NovaSeq 6000 as the instrument used. The public reads were run again by TCRdb, first through fastp at Q25 and then through MiXCR, and only productive beta chains were kept. Rows are unified per CDR3 protein, each entry keeping the most common DNA and genes. Recorded for this sample are 75,000 to 95,000 distinct CDR3 sequences; less than 15% of them occurred a single time. The ten largest make up approximately 40% of the sample. The sequencing input was PBMCs or a T cell subset sorted from them (not recorded which). The receptors were gathered from a man in his late teens or twenties who had mild COVID-19 (a few samples of this study predate the infection). The sample titles of this study are shuffled in the database, so cell type and time point are left out; the donor was told from shared clones.

In its sample, this clonotype was seen once. The chain joins TRBV7-2 to TRBJ2-3; 12 bases map to TRBD2. Germline V CDR1 and CDR2: SGHTA, FQGNSA. The CDR3 runs to 17 residues. V shed 5 bases, J shed 2 bases, and the junction held 8 bases outside the gene matches. CDR3 protein: CASSTRLAGEPTDTQYF. CDR3 DNA: TGTGCCAGCAGCACGAGACTAGCGGGGGAACCCACAGATACGCAGTATTTT.

The J gene is TRBJ1-1, the V gene TRBV6-2 or TRBV6-3; 7 nucleotides line up with TRBD1. Germline loops: CDR1 MNHEY, CDR2 SVGEGT. V trimming: 6 bases; J trimming: 1 base; junction bases outside the gene matches: 8. The CDR3 is 15 amino acids. The CDR3 DNA follows: TGTGCCAGCAGGACGTACAGGGGACCGAACACTGAAGCTTTCTTT. Protein product: CASRTYRGPNTEAFF.

On this clonotype: This may arise from a read error, as a much more abundant clone is one base away. V gene TRBV6-2 or TRBV6-3 combines with J gene TRBJ2-1, with D unresolved. The CDR3 is 13 residues long. V shed 2 bases and J shed 14 bases, with 16 bases lying between them. CDR1 MNHEY and CDR2 SVGEGT come from the germline V gene. The CDR3 sequence: CASSYDFRPQEFF. For the CDR3, the DNA is TGTGCCAGCAGTTACGATTTCAGGCCTCAGGAGTTCTTC.

Only a few counts were recorded for this clonotype. The chain has TRBV6-5 and TRBJ1-5, with 8 bases lining up with TRBD1. The CDR3 length is 14 residues. The germline CDR1 and CDR2 sequences are MNHEY and SVGAGI. V lost 6 bases, J lost 3 bases, and 4 bases stayed unmatched. The CDR3 bases are TGTGCCAGCAGGGGCAGGGGGCCCAATCAGCCCCAGCATTTT. It specifies CASRGRGPNQPQHF.

The chain employs TRBV6-5 and TRBJ2-3; either TRBD1 or TRBD2 may fit D (6 bases each). The CDR3 runs to 17 residues. The ends were cut back, 6 bases at V and 3 bases at J, with 22 bases in the middle. Germline V CDR1 and CDR2: MNHEY, SVGAGI. The DNA for the CDR3 is TGTGCCAGCAGCCCAACCCCCACAGGGAGGAGGACAGATACGCAGTATTTT. Translated: CASSPTPTGRRTDTQYF.

This clonotype was detected a few times. V is TRBV27 and J is TRBJ2-7; TRBD2 is a possible D gene (6 bases). CDR3 length: 14 amino acids. Germline V gene data show CDR1 as MNHEY and CDR2 as SMNVEV (reference sequence). Trimming shortened V by 0 bases and J by 3 bases, and 9 bases separated the two germline ends. As DNA, the CDR3 is TGTGCCAGCAGTTTATCGTTCGGGGGCTACGAGCAGTACTTC. Translating gives CASSLSFGGYEQYF.

This clonotype showed up just a few times. This chain connects TRBV7-9 to TRBJ2-2; D unclear. The length of the CDR3 is 12 residues. Trimming pared 3 bases from V and 6 bases from J, leaving 5 bases between. The germline V gene encodes CDR1 SEHNR and CDR2 FQNEAQ (reference sequence). The CDR3 nucleotides are TGTGCCAGCAGCTTTCGGGCCGGGGAGCTGTTTTTT. Translating gives CASSFRAGELFF.

This clonotype was seen a few times. At one end the junction does not follow the germline gene, possibly because of a read error. V usage is TRBV7-9 and J usage is TRBJ2-5, with 11 bases lining up with TRBD2. CDR1 and CDR2 from the germline V gene are SEHNR and FQNEAQ (reference sequence). The CDR3 spans 16 residues. CDR3 DNA sequence: TGTGCCGGCAGCCCTCCTAGCGGGGGGTTCCAAGAGACCCAGTACTTC. It encodes CAGSPPSGGFQETQYF.

The rearrangement links TRBV20-1 to TRBJ2-7, with 8 bases matching TRBD2. V shed 2 bases and J 3 bases; nucleotides not matched to a gene: 12. Germline V gene sequence: CDR1 DFQATT, CDR2 SNEGSKA (reference sequence). The CDR3 runs to 16 residues. CDR3 amino acids: CSARPPWGSGDYEQYV. DNA of the CDR3: TGCAGTGCTAGACCACCTTGGGGTAGCGGGGACTACGAGCAGTACGTC.

This clonotype was detected only a few times. V usage is TRBV4-1 and J usage is TRBJ2-7; 8 bases fit TRBD2. This CDR3 is 16 amino acids long. From germline, CDR1 is MGHRA and CDR2 YSYEKL. Trimming removed 0 bases from V and 1 base from J; junction bases left unmatched: 5. The DNA of the CDR3 is TGCGCCAGCAGCCAAGAGGTGGGCGGGAGGTCCTACGAGCAGTACGTC. It translates to CASSQEVGGRSYEQYV.

The chain joins TRBV7-3 to TRBJ2-3; 8 bases agree with TRBD2. The J segment lost 2 bases and the V segment lost 1 base, leaving 14 bases of the junction unmatched. The CDR3 spans 19 residues. Germline V gene data show CDR1 as SGHTA and CDR2 as FQGTGA. The CDR3 region is CASSLIGLAGGSSTDTQYF. The CDR3 DNA follows: TGTGCCAGCAGCTTAATAGGGCTAGCGGGTGGATCCTCCACAGATACGCAGTATTTT.

The V call is TRBV11-2, the J call TRBJ1-5; no reliable D call. Trimming took off 1 base at V and 2 bases at J, with 6 bases between the two ends. This CDR3 comprises 14 residues. Germline V gene data show CDR1 as SGHAT and CDR2 as FQNNGV. CDR3 region: CASSLVGGNQPQHF. CDR3 nucleotide sequence: TGTGCCAGCAGCTTAGTGGGCGGCAATCAGCCCCAGCATTTT.

This clonotype has a handful of counts. The chain employs TRBV6-2 or TRBV6-3 and TRBJ1-1; D perhaps matches TRBD1 (5 bases). V shed 5 bases and J shed 6 bases, with 10 bases lying between them. Germline lookup yields CDR1 MNHEY and CDR2 SVGEGT. The CDR3 is 12 amino acids. The CDR3 DNA follows: TGTGCCAGCAGTCGGGGGAGGGCTGAAGCTTTCTTT. Protein: CASSRGRAEAFF.

This clonotype has ten or more counts. The chain recombines TRBV28 with TRBJ2-1; D is possibly TRBD2 (7 bases). V was shortened by 7 bases and J by 0 bases, with 10 bases between the two germline ends. This CDR3 region has 14 residues. Germline values: CDR1 MDHEN, CDR2 SYDVKM. CDR3 DNA: TGTGCCAGCACGGGGGGCAGCTCCTACAATGAGCAGTTCTTC. It translates to CASTGGSSYNEQFF.

This clonotype came up a few times. The V and J genes are TRBV5-6 and TRBJ2-5; D unresolved. Trimming took off 4 bases at V and 1 base at J, with 11 bases between the two ends. Germline assignment: CDR1 SGHDT and CDR2 YYEEEE. There are 14 residues in the CDR3. CDR3 DNA: TGTGCCAGCAGCCAAGACCCGGGCCAAGAGACCCAGTACTTC. Translation gives CASSQDPGQETQYF.

The genes are TRBV5-6 and TRBJ2-5, with D perhaps assigned TRBD1 or TRBD2 (5 bases each). Germline V gene data show CDR1 as SGHDT and CDR2 as YYEEEE. The V end lost 3 bases, the J end lost 1 base, and 7 bases lay between the germline ends. This CDR3 spans 13 amino acids. The CDR3 nucleotides read TGTGCCAGCAGCTATGGGACCCAAGAGACCCAGTACTTC. Its protein is CASSYGTQETQYF.

This clonotype was picked up a small number of times. The V and J genes are TRBV7-9 and TRBJ1-1; 7 bases fit TRBD1. After removal of 0 bases from V and 0 bases from J, the junction contained 7 bases not matched to a gene. This CDR3 comprises 17 residues. The germline V gene has CDR1 SEHNR and CDR2 FQNEAQ (reference sequence). In DNA, the CDR3 is TGTGCCAGCAGCTTAGCGGACAGGCCCATACTGAACACTGAAGCTTTCTTT. This encodes CASSLADRPILNTEAFF.

This clonotype was observed many times. V is TRBV7-3 and J is TRBJ2-1; D unresolved. V lost 4 bases, J lost 2 bases, and 9 bases lay in between. The CDR3 runs to 14 residues. Germline CDR1 SGHTA, CDR2 FQGTGA. CDR3 bases: TGTGCCAGCAGCTGGCCGGGCCCCTACAATGAGCAGTTCTTC. Translated, it gives CASSWPGPYNEQFF.

This sequence joins TRBV6-2 or TRBV6-3 and TRBJ2-1; no definite D call. The length of the CDR3 is 13 residues. Trimming removed 2 bases from V and 6 bases from J, with 8 bases in between. The germline V gene has CDR1 MNHEY and CDR2 SVGEGT. The CDR3 here is CASSYGWGNEQFF. The CDR3 DNA reads TGTGCCAGCAGTTACGGGTGGGGCAATGAGCAGTTCTTC.

The chain carries TRBV4-1 and TRBJ2-7; maybe TRBD1 (5 bases). Germline assignment: CDR1 MGHRA and CDR2 YSYEKL. The CDR3 is 14 residues long. Trimming took off 1 base at V and 3 bases at J, with 10 bases between the two ends. The CDR3 here is CASSQGTDSYEQYF. CDR3 sequence (DNA): TGCGCCAGCAGCCAAGGTACTGACAGCTACGAGCAGTACTTC.

The table lists this clonotype with many counts. The chain is built from TRBV7-6 and TRBJ2-7; D might be TRBD1 or TRBD2, each matching 5 bases. Germline V gene lookup returns CDR1 SGHVS and CDR2 FNYEAQ. This CDR3 comprises 14 residues. V shed 5 bases and J shed 2 bases, with 13 bases lying between them. The CDR3 loop reads CASSPGQGPYEQYF. CDR3 bases: TGTGCCAGCAGCCCAGGTCAGGGACCCTACGAGCAGTACTTC.

V usage is TRBV6-2 or TRBV6-3 and J usage is TRBJ2-1; 7 bases agree with TRBD1. CDR3 length: 14 amino acids. Germline lookup yields CDR1 MNHEY and CDR2 SVGEGT. V shed 8 bases, J shed 2 bases, and the junction held 6 bases outside the gene matches. The CDR3 loop is CASGTQGAYNEQFF. In DNA form, the CDR3 reads TGTGCCAGCGGCACGCAGGGGGCCTACAATGAGCAGTTCTTC.

CDR3 nucleotides: TGTGCCAGCAGCTTAGTAGGACGGGGGGCCAATGAGCAGTTCTTC. This encodes CASSLVGRGANEQFF. This sequence joins TRBV7-2 and TRBJ2-1, with a tentative D call TRBD2 (7 bases). The CDR3 has 15 amino acids. Per germline, CDR1 SGHTA and CDR2 FQGNSA. Deletions cut 1 base from V and 6 bases from J, with 13 bases between.

This clonotype showed up just a few times. The V call is TRBV6-5, the J call TRBJ2-1; D is perhaps TRBD1 (5 bases). The CDR3 sequence is 14 residues long. Germline V CDR1 and CDR2: MNHEY, SVGAGI. The V and J ends lost 3 bases and 4 bases respectively, with 10 bases between them. In DNA, the CDR3 is TGTGCCAGCAGTTATTTTGACAGTTACAATGAGCAGTTCTTC. It is translated as CASSYFDSYNEQFF.

V usage is TRBV7-6 and J usage is TRBJ2-1, with 8 bases matching TRBD2. Germline V CDR1 and CDR2: SGHVS, FNYEAQ. The CDR3 consists of 15 residues. J gave up 0 bases and V 5 bases, and 3 bases lay outside the gene matches. The CDR3 here is CASSNGLASYNEQFF. CDR3 DNA sequence: TGTGCCAGCAGCAACGGACTAGCCTCCTACAATGAGCAGTTCTTC. Full variable domain (rest looked up from reference TRBV7-6 and TRBJ2-1): GAGVSQSPRYKVTKRGQDVALRCDPISGHVSLYWYRQALGQGPEFLTYFNYEAQQDKSGLPNDRFSAERPEGSISTLTIQRTEQRDSAMYRCASSNGLASYNEQFFGPGTRLTVL.